These 29 T cell receptor beta chains originate from one sample sequenced in a study of CD8+ T cells in alopecia areata. The authors sorted pooled cutaneous lymph node cells using CD4, CD8alpha, NKG2D, NKG2ACE and other markers. TCR sequencing used cDNA made by reverse transcription of extracted RNA. Using immunoSEQ multiplex PCR, the repertoire was profiled, and TCRdb retains in-frame clones only, with some absent. This sample comprises around 300,000 clones, none seen once only. Sequencing was performed on CD4+ T cells sorted from a lymph node. These receptors originate from a C3H/HeJ mouse with alopecia areata. MHC haplotype here: H2-k.

In the case of this clone: The listed genes are named as in mouse. The CDR3 goes on 4 residues after the read ends, and that part is filled in from the germline J gene. The rearrangement uses TRBV31 and TRBJ2-1, with a possible D match to TRBD2 (7 bases). Trimming stripped 0 bases from V and 1 base from J, with 10 bases between. The CDR3 consists of 15 residues. The germline CDR1 and CDR2 sequences are GKSSPN and SITVG. The CDR3 reads CAWSLEGGNYAEQFF. The covered CDR3 bases are TGTGCCTGGAGTCTAGAGGGGGGGAACTATGCT.

This clone was seen more than once but under ten times. Gene names follow the mouse nomenclature. Other nucleotide sequences in the sample specify the same CDR3. CDR3 residues: CASSLQGSYNSPLYF. Incomplete CDR3 DNA: TGTGCCAGCAGCCTCCAGGGTTCATATAATTCGCCC. The chain links TRBV5 to TRBJ1-6, with D perhaps TRBD1 (5 bases). The CDR3 goes on 3 residues after the read ends, and that part is filled in from the germline J gene. TRBJ1-6 is assigned to the ORF class and has an uncertain function. Per the germline V gene, CDR1 is LGHNA and CDR2 is YNLKQL (reference sequence). This CDR3 has 15 amino acids. Between the trimmed V and J ends, which lost 4 bases and 4 bases, there was a span of 11 bases.

This clone appeared a few times. The genes are named according to mouse. The CDR3 end lies 4 residues beyond the end of the read and is filled in from the germline J gene. The sample has other DNA sequences that encode this CDR3 too. V and J are TRBV5 and TRBJ1-2, with TRBD1 identical over 9 bases. V lost 3 bases to trimming and J lost 4 bases; unmatched junction nucleotides: 0. Germline V lookup: CDR1 LGHNA, CDR2 YNLKQL (reference sequence). The CDR3 is 13 residues long. CDR3 loop: CASSQTGGSDYTF. The DNA read from the CDR3 is TGTGCCAGCAGCCAGACAGGGGGCTCC.

A note on this clone: All gene names here are mouse names. With the read ending 4 residues before the CDR3 end, the germline J gene is used to fill in that end. The rearrangement uses TRBV13-3 and TRBJ2-3; D perhaps matches TRBD1 (5 bases). The germline V gene encodes CDR1 NNHDY and CDR2 SYVADS. The length of the CDR3 is 17 residues. V was shortened by 1 base and J by 0 bases, with 15 bases between the two germline ends. CDR3: CASSDSRMTESAETLYF. CDR3 DNA, as far as it was read: TGTGCCAGCAGTGATTCCCGCATGACAGAAAGTGCAGAA.

This clone was counted only a few times. Mouse germline and gene names are used. The CDR3 end is not reached by the read, which stops 4 residues before it; the germline J gene fills it in. The same CDR3 is also encoded by other DNA sequences in this sample. J is TRBJ2-2 and V is TRBV31; 7 bases are shared with TRBD2. Germline CDR1 and CDR2: GKSSPN and SITVG. This CDR3 is 14 amino acids long. V lost 0 bases to trimming and J lost 3 bases; unmatched junction nucleotides: 1. The covered CDR3 bases are TGTGCCTGGAGTCTTCTGGGGGACACCGGG. Translation: CAWSLLGDTG. In full, the CDR3 reads CAWSLLGDTGQLYF.

This clone has a handful of counts. Mouse names are used for the genes. The read halts 4 residues ahead of the CDR3 end, with the missing end drawn from the germline J gene. Other DNA sequences in the sample encode the same CDR3. J is TRBJ2-4 and V is TRBV1; D perhaps matches TRBD1 (5 bases). Germline V gives CDR1 NSQYPW, CDR2 LRSPGD (reference sequence). CDR3 length equals 14 residues. The DNA read from the CDR3 is TGCACCTGCAGTGCAGATCGAGGGGAAAAC. Translation: CTCSADRGEN. The whole CDR3 is CTCSADRGENTLYF.

Only a few counts were recorded for this clone. Each gene name is a mouse one. The CDR3 goes on 4 residues after the read ends, and that part is filled in from the germline J gene. The chain uses TRBV1 and TRBJ2-2; weak D call: TRBD2 (6 bases). Germline CDR1 and CDR2: NSQYPW and LRSPGD (reference sequence). V was shortened by 0 bases and J by 5 bases, with 7 bases between the two germline ends. This CDR3 is 14 amino acids long. CDR3 amino acids: CTCSADWGTGQLYF. The sequenced part of the CDR3 DNA is TGCACCTGCAGTGCAGATTGGGGGACCGGG.

This clone was detected only a few times. The genes and germline here are from mouse. Sequencing ends 4 residues short of the CDR3 end; the germline J gene provides the rest. This chain uses TRBV13-1 with TRBJ1-1, with 7 positions matching TRBD1. CDR1 is NSHNY and CDR2 is SYGAGN in the germline V gene. CDR3 length: 14 residues. The CDR3 sequence: CASSGPLRDREVFF. CDR3 bases read: TGTGCCAGCAGTGGCCCCCTCCGGGACAGA.

The sample holds a few counts of this clone. The gene names given are mouse names. Read coverage stops 4 residues before the CDR3 terminus; the germline J gene supplies the remainder. The chain employs TRBV19 and TRBJ2-1; 8 nucleotides agree with TRBD1. CDR1 is FNHDT, CDR2 SITEND, per germline (reference sequence). The CDR3 covers 15 residues. The junction had 6 bases not matched to a gene; V was cut back by 2 bases and J by 5 bases. CDR3 bases read: TGTGCCAGCAGTATCCTCAGGACAGGGAATGCT. Encoded protein: CASSILRTGNA. The CDR3, in full, reads CASSILRTGNAEQFF.

This clone was found a few times. Mouse gene names and germline throughout. The CDR3 end is not reached by the read, which stops 4 residues before it; the germline J gene fills it in. The chain carries TRBV19 and TRBJ2-4; 8 bases line up with TRBD1. The CDR3 spans 15 residues. J gave up 1 base and V 1 base, and 2 bases lay outside the gene matches. Germline V CDR1 and CDR2: FNHDT, SITEND (reference sequence). CDR3 protein: CASSIQGAGQNTLYF. The covered CDR3 bases are TGTGCCAGCAGTATACAGGGGGCAGGTCAAAAC.

Points on this clone: Germline and genes: mouse. Sequencing ends 4 residues short of the CDR3 end; the germline J gene provides the rest. V gene TRBV5 combines with J gene TRBJ2-5, with D perhaps matching TRBD2 (8 bases). The CDR3 consists of 18 residues. Germline values: CDR1 LGHNA, CDR2 YNLKQL (reference sequence). The CDR3 protein is CASSQERGLGGREDTQYF. The sequenced part of the CDR3 DNA is TGTGCCAGCAGCCAAGAGAGGGGGCTGGGGGGTCGGGAAGAC.

This clone was seen only a few times. Genes here carry mouse names. The read ends 3 residues early relative to the CDR3; the germline J gene fills the gap. This chain links TRBV13-1 with TRBJ1-6; TRBD1 is a possible D gene (6 bases). TRBJ1-6 is an open reading frame, and its role is uncertain. V was clipped by 0 bases and J by 6 bases, with 10 bases between them. Per the germline V gene, CDR1 is NSHNY and CDR2 is SYGAGN. The CDR3 loop spans 15 amino acids. This CDR3 is CASSDAGTINSPLYF. CDR3 DNA (partial): TGTGCCAGCAGTGATGCAGGGACAATTAATTCGCCC.

In its sample, this clone was seen many times. Mouse names are used for the genes. From the germline J gene comes the end of the CDR3, since the read stops 4 residues before it. This chain links TRBV17 with TRBJ1-2; D is perhaps TRBD1 (6 bases). This CDR3 has 13 amino acids. Germline values: CDR1 MNHDT, CDR2 YYDKIL. This chain's CDR3 is CASSKQGWSDYTF. CDR3 bases read: TGTGCTAGCAGTAAACAGGGTTGGTCC.

Remarks on this clone: Gene names denote mouse genes. The CDR3 end is not reached by the read, which stops 4 residues before it; the germline J gene fills it in. Other nucleotide sequences in the sample specify the same CDR3. The chain combines TRBV13-1 with TRBJ2-7; tentatively, D is TRBD1 (5 bases). The germline V gene has CDR1 NSHNY and CDR2 SYGAGN. With 5 bases removed from V and 2 bases from J, the gap between germline ends came to 8 bases. The CDR3 is 12 residues long. The CDR3 protein is CASSVTAYEQYF. CDR3 DNA (partial): TGTGCCAGCAGCGTGACAGCCTAT.

In its sample, this clone was seen a few times. Gene and germline names: mouse. The missing CDR3 end, 4 residues past where the read stops, is filled in from the germline J gene. The chain carries TRBV1 and TRBJ1-1, with 12 bases lining up with TRBD1. The germline V gene has CDR1 NSQYPW and CDR2 LRSPGD (reference sequence). The CDR3 spans 15 residues. V lost 6 bases, J lost 4 bases, and 6 bases stayed unmatched. CDR3 amino acids: CTCSRPGQGATEVFF. CDR3 DNA, as far as it was read: TGCACCTGCAGCCGACCGGGACAGGGGGCCACA.

This clone appeared a few times. Genes and germline come from the mouse. The read ends 4 residues before the CDR3 terminus; that terminus is restored from the germline J gene. The chain is built from TRBV12-2 and TRBJ2-5, with D unresolved. The CDR3 extends over 14 amino acids. V was cut by 0 bases and J by 1 base, with 7 bases left in between. Germline V gene data show CDR1 as SGHLS and CDR2 as HYDKME. The CDR3 here is CASSLAPDQDTQYF. The DNA read from the CDR3 is TGTGCCAGCTCTCTCGCCCCAGACCAAGAC.

The table lists this clone with a few counts. Gene names and germline match the mouse. From the germline J gene comes the end of the CDR3, since the read stops 4 residues before it. This chain connects TRBV29 to TRBJ1-1, with D unclear. The CDR3 contains 15 residues. Trimming removed 4 bases at V and 1 base at J, with 13 bases between. The germline CDR1 and CDR2 sequences are MSHET and SYDVDS. This CDR3 reads CASSWSPKLNTEVFF. CDR3 bases read: TGTGCTAGCAGTTGGTCCCCAAAACTAAACACA.

This clone came up a few times. Mouse gene names apply. The CDR3 spells CASSAPPGTNSYEQYF. The DNA read from the CDR3 is TGTGCCAGCAGTGCCCCTCCAGGGACAAACTCCTAT. V is TRBV13-3 and J is TRBJ2-7; tentatively, D is TRBD1 (6 bases). With the read ending 4 residues before the CDR3 end, the germline J gene is used to fill in that end. Germline V gene data show CDR1 as NNHDY and CDR2 as SYVADS. This CDR3 spans 16 amino acids. Trimming cost V 3 bases and J 0 bases, with 16 bases left between them.

This clone was seen only a few times. The genes are named according to mouse. The read terminates 4 residues before the CDR3 end, so the remaining end is supplied by the germline J gene. The chain uses TRBV1 and TRBJ2-7; 7 bases align to TRBD1. Germline V gives CDR1 NSQYPW, CDR2 LRSPGD (reference sequence). CDR3 length: 14 amino acids. The CDR3 here is CTCSADSGQYEQYF. The covered CDR3 bases are TGCACCTGCAGTGCAGATTCGGGACAGTAT.

To note about this clone: Gene names follow the mouse nomenclature. The missing CDR3 end, 4 residues past where the read stops, is filled in from the germline J gene. The V call is TRBV19, the J call TRBJ1-2; D possibly corresponds to TRBD1 (5 bases). Germline CDR1 reads FNHDT; CDR2 reads SITEND (reference sequence). With 4 bases removed from V and 4 bases from J, the gap between germline ends came to 14 bases. This CDR3 region has 14 residues. Incomplete CDR3 DNA: TGTGCCAGCAGTCGCGGGGGGGGTCCCTCC. It translates to CASSRGGGPS. The entire CDR3 is CASSRGGGPSDYTF.

The table lists this clone with many counts. Gene names are the mouse ones. The read comes to an end 4 residues before the CDR3 does, leaving the germline J gene to fill in the end. The same CDR3 arises from other DNA sequences in this sample as well. J is TRBJ2-5 and V is TRBV13-1; 12 bases fit TRBD1. Germline V gives CDR1 NSHNY, CDR2 SYGAGN. The CDR3 runs 13 residues. The sequenced part of the CDR3 DNA is TGTGCCAGCTCGGGACAGGGGGCGGAC. It yields the protein CASSGQGAD. The full-length CDR3 reads as CASSGQGADTQYF.

The sample holds a few counts of this clone. Genes and germline are mouse. From the germline J gene comes the end of the CDR3, since the read stops 4 residues before it. The J gene is TRBJ2-3, the V gene TRBV19; D is ambiguous. This CDR3 spans 14 amino acids. In germline, CDR1 is FNHDT, CDR2 SITEND (reference sequence). V lost 3 bases, J lost 0 bases, and 8 bases lay in between. CDR3 in amino acids: CASSKKTSAETLYF. The sequenced CDR3 bases are TGTGCCAGCAGTAAAAAAACTAGTGCAGAA.

In the case of this clone: The gene names here belong to mouse. Coverage ceases 4 residues before the CDR3 finishes, and the germline J gene fills in the end. The J gene is TRBJ2-3, the V gene TRBV13-1; possible D gene TRBD2, 5 bases. Germline values: CDR1 NSHNY, CDR2 SYGAGN. Trimming cost V 3 bases and J 0 bases, with 8 bases left between them. The CDR3 covers 14 residues. CDR3 residues: CASSGWASAETLYF. The part of the CDR3 DNA that was read is TGTGCCAGCAGTGGCTGGGCTAGTGCAGAA.

This clone turned up a few times. Each gene name is a mouse one. Sequencing ends 4 residues short of the CDR3 end; the germline J gene provides the rest. Other DNA sequences in this sample translate to the same CDR3. The V gene is TRBV13-1, the J gene TRBJ2-3, with 7 nucleotides matching TRBD1. This CDR3 spans 15 amino acids. Trimming took 3 bases from V and 0 from J; bases not matched to a gene: 4. Germline V lookup: CDR1 NSHNY, CDR2 SYGAGN. CDR3 bases read: TGTGCCAGCAGTGCGGGACAGACTAGTGCAGAA. Its protein is CASSAGQTSAE. The entire CDR3 protein reads CASSAGQTSAETLYF.

This clone was found a few times. Gene names refer to mouse genes. Sequencing ends 4 residues short of the CDR3 end; the germline J gene provides the rest. The same CDR3 can be traced to other DNA sequences in this sample. This chain connects TRBV19 to TRBJ2-2; weak D call: TRBD1 (6 bases). CDR3 length equals 13 residues. V lost 5 bases to trimming and J lost 4 bases, with 9 bases between them. The V gene's germline CDR1 is FNHDT and CDR2 SITEND (reference sequence). Partial CDR3 DNA: TGTGCCAGCAGACAGGGTTCCACCGGG. Its translation is CASRQGSTG. The whole CDR3 sequence is CASRQGSTGQLYF.

This clone was counted only a few times. Gene names follow the mouse nomenclature. This CDR3 is CASSFDWENYAEQFF. The sequenced CDR3 bases are TGTGCCAGCAGTTTCGACTGGGAGAACTATGCT. This chain links TRBV14 with TRBJ2-1, with 7 bases matching TRBD2. Read data end 4 residues before the CDR3 end; the end is taken from the germline J gene. CDR1 SGHDT and CDR2 FRDEAV come from the germline V gene. CDR3 size: 15 residues. Unmatched junction bases numbered 2, after V lost 1 base and J lost 1 base. The whole variable domain, remainder taken from reference TRBV14 and TRBJ2-1, is EAGVTQSPRYAVLQEGQAVSFWCDPISGHDTLYWYQQPRDQGPQLLVYFRDEAVIDNSQLPSDRFSAVRPKGTNSTLKIQSAKQGDTATYLCASSFDWENYAEQFFGPGTRLTVL.

Regarding this clone: Mouse germline and gene names are used. The read finishes 4 residues shy of the CDR3 end, and the germline J gene is used to complete it. This rearrangement joins TRBV13-3 to TRBJ2-4; the match to TRBD2 covers 7 bases. The CDR3 spans 15 residues. CDR1 and CDR2 from the germline V gene are NNHDY and SYVADS. The ends lost 2 bases at V and 0 bases at J; junction bases unmatched: 3. Incomplete CDR3 DNA: TGTGCCAGCAGTGAGACTGGGTTTAGTCAAAAC. The encoded protein is CASSETGFSQN. The CDR3 in its entirety is CASSETGFSQNTLYF.

Notes on this clone: These gene names are mouse names. The CDR3 is cut off 4 residues early in the read; its end comes from the germline J gene. Within the sample, other DNA sequences also encode this same CDR3. This chain connects TRBV19 to TRBJ2-2; the match to TRBD1 covers 7 bases. Germline V gene lookup returns CDR1 FNHDT and CDR2 SITEND (reference sequence). Losses at the gene ends were 5 bases for V and 2 bases for J; bases not matched to a gene: 3. The length of the CDR3 is 14 residues. The CDR3 reads CASSPTGNTGQLYF. CDR3 DNA, as far as it was read: TGTGCCAGCAGCCCGACAGGGAACACCGGG.

This clone was counted only a few times. Gene labels here are mouse ones. The read comes to an end 4 residues before the CDR3 does, leaving the germline J gene to fill in the end. The chain couples TRBV13-1 to TRBJ2-4; 7 bases are a match to TRBD2. The germline CDR1 and CDR2 sequences are NSHNY and SYGAGN. V trimming: 2 bases; J trimming: 2 bases; junction bases outside the gene matches: 5. The CDR3 consists of 15 residues. CDR3 DNA (partial): TGTGCCAGCAGTGAGAAACTGGGGTATCAAAAC. Protein product: CASSEKLGYQN. The full CDR3 sequence reads CASSEKLGYQNTLYF.